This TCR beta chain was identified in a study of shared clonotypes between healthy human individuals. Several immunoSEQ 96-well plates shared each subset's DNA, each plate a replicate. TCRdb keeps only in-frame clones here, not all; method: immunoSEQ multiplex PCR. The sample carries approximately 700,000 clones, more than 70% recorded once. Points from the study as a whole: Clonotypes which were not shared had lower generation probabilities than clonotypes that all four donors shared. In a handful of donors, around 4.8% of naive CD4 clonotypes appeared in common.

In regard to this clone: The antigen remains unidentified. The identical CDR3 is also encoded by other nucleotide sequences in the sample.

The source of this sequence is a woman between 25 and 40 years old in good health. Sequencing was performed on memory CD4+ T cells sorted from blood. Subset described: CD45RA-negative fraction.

CDR3 residues: CASSLSLAGVNEQFF. DNA for the CDR3: TGCGCCAGCAGCTTGTCGTTAGCGGGAGTCAATGAGCAGTTCTTC. The chain has TRBV5-1 and TRBJ2-1, with 9 bases aligning to TRBD2. J was trimmed by 6 bases and V by 1 base; bases with no gene match: 5. The CDR3 totals 15 residues. CDR1 is SGHRS, CDR2 YFSETQ, per germline.